This T cell receptor (beta chain) originates from a study of T cell responses to AZD1222 COVID-19 vaccine (dated by TCRdb to about 2021). In the study overall: TCR sequencing was performed for approximately 240 trial participants, of whom about 200 were given two doses of AZD1222 and around 25 were given two doses of MenACWY control vaccine. Trial participants were enrolled by age into 18-55, 56-69 and 70-plus year subgroups, with around 150, 28 and 57 TCR-sequenced participants respectively. Broader findings and caveats from the paper: The whole spike protein was spanned by vaccine-associated CD4 TCRs, and dominant responses were seen in regions 160-218 and 743-854. Conclusions about previously exposed vaccinees were limited because only six AZD1222 recipients were SARS-CoV-2 seropositive at baseline. Participants were mostly white British and included more females than males, and it was suggested by the authors that clonal diversity may have been underestimated. Nearly half of unique spike-specific TCRs reportedly recognized epitopes outside regions mutated in the B.1.351 and B.1.1.7 variants. In the small 56-69-year group, the increase in depth fell short of significance, most likely because of low power. After two AZD1222 doses, both the breadth and the depth of spike-specific TCRs were significantly higher than at day 0 and than in MenACWY recipients. No day 14 peak-response samples were available, so repertoires were characterized only after the peak T cell response.

Regarding this clone: Its antigen has not been determined. No per-base quality is available; no much larger clone lies one base away.

V sheds 0 bases and J sheds 3 bases, leaving 12 bases between their ends. Counted from cysteine to phenylalanine, this CDR3 has 15 amino acids. The DNA shown is the 45-base CDR3, in frame from base 1. What the time point label conveys for this sample: about 28 days (+/-7) after the second vaccine dose. AZD1222 recipients given second doses at about 4 weeks or at about 12 weeks were pooled, since spike-specific TCR depth and breadth were not found to differ between the two schedules. The vaccinee samples were drawn from two UK trials, COV001 and COV002, one of which was a single-blind randomized controlled phase 2/3 trial testing AZD1222 (ChAdOx1 nCoV-19) in healthy adults. Trial participant PBMC samples were collected at day 0 and day 28 after the second dose for TCRbeta chain sequencing. The CDR3 regions of human TCRbeta chains were analyzed by immunosequencing. Turning to the authors' computational methods: TCRs in the repertoires were compared against a reference library of SARS-CoV-2-specific TCRs that had been generated with the MIRA antigen-specificity platform. Breadth was defined as the fraction of unique TCRs that were SARS-CoV-2-associated. Depth was defined as the fraction of total T cells that were SARS-CoV-2-associated. Using the MIRA data, every spike-specific TCR was mapped to the spike region that the TCR reacted to and assigned to either a CD4 or a CD8 class. Log10-transformed breadth and depth values were compared by one-way ANOVA with Sidak's multiple comparisons tests. In its TCRdb copy, this immuneACCESS table keeps in-frame sequences only and misses some clones. Where compared with another copy, unresolved V genes explain less than half of these, and the others have no known cause. The D gene and trimming were derived from the DNA, and the V and J assignments and clone size from that table. This sample has 100,000 to 130,000 clones in its table, and under 95% of those were observed once. Less than 7.5% of the sample comes from the top ten.

The receptor was derived from an adult who received the AZD1222 COVID-19 vaccine. The V and J genes are TRBV6-7 and TRBJ2-7; no confident D gene assignment can be made. TRBV6-7 is assigned to the ORF class and has an uncertain function. The source was peripheral blood, collected 28 days after the second AZD1222 dose. The DNA is TGTGCCAGCAGTTACTCACACGACGGCCACTACGAGCAGTACTTC. Its translation reads: CASSYSHDGHYEQYF.